Presented here are 29 T cell receptor beta chains from one specimen sequenced in a study of shared clonotypes between healthy human individuals. Profiling relied on immunoSEQ multiplex PCR, and the TCRdb table lists in-frame clones only, not all of them. The data hold approximately 2.3 million clones, with 93% observed a single time. Sequencing used naive CD4+ T cells from PBMCs. Subset noted: CD45RA+ positively selected. Every receptor here comes from a man younger than 35 in good health. Some clones in this sample may be carry-over from other donors' samples.

The rearrangement uses TRBV23-1 and TRBJ1-1; D gene unclear. TRBV23-1 is an ORF, with its function uncertain. The CDR3 is 16 amino acids. The V gene lost 8 bases and the J gene lost 4 bases, with 23 bases spanning the gap. In nucleotides, the CDR3 is TGCGCCAGCCCTGAGCCGGTACGAGTTGAATGCACTGAAGCTTTCTTT. Protein sequence: CASPEPVRVECTEAFF.

This clone was seen once. This chain uses TRBV11-2 with TRBJ2-5; D gene uncertain. The end of the DNA aligns better with TRBJ2-7, so the J call may be wrong. This CDR3 contains 15 residues. Germline V CDR1 and CDR2: SGHAT, FQNNGV. CDR3 DNA: TGTGCCAGCAGTCCGACCCCACACGCTATATACGAGCAGTACTTC. Residues: CASSPTPHAIYEQYF.

This clone was detected only once. The chain has TRBV6-5 and TRBJ2-3; 8 bases line up with TRBD1. The CDR3 consists of 14 residues. V shed 6 bases, J shed 5 bases, and the junction held 7 bases outside the gene matches. The germline V gene encodes CDR1 MNHEY and CDR2 SVGAGI. CDR3 sequence (DNA): TGTGCCAGCAGGATGACAGGGGATGGAGATACGCAGTATTTT. Translated: CASRMTGDGDTQYF.

The chain is built from TRBV7-8 and TRBJ2-7; D unclear. Germline V lookup: CDR1 SGHVS, CDR2 FQNEAQ. With 0 bases removed from V and 2 bases from J, the gap between germline ends came to 14 bases. This CDR3 contains 16 residues. Here the CDR3 reads CASSLARPANPYEQYF. CDR3 in DNA: TGTGCCAGCAGCTTAGCGCGTCCCGCAAACCCCTACGAGCAGTACTTC.

This chain links TRBV28 with TRBJ1-1, with D possibly TRBD1 on 5 matching bases. Trimming took 6 bases from V and 5 from J, leaving 13 bases between them. The CDR3 is 13 amino acids. Germline values: CDR1 MDHEN, CDR2 SYDVKM. The CDR3: CASRDTRTTEAFF. In DNA form, the CDR3 reads TGTGCCAGCAGGGATACCCGGACAACTGAAGCTTTCTTT.

The chain employs TRBV6-6 and TRBJ1-3; D is perhaps TRBD1 (6 bases). The CDR3 length is 14 residues. The germline V and J ends were trimmed by 4 bases and 0 bases, with 7 bases remaining between them. The germline CDR1 and CDR2 sequences are MNHNY and SVGAGI (reference sequence). The CDR3 sequence is CASSWTASGNTIYF. The CDR3 region has the DNA TGTGCCAGCAGTTGGACAGCCTCTGGAAACACCATATATTTT.

As for this clone: Other DNA sequences in the sample encode the same CDR3. The rearrangement links TRBV7-9 to TRBJ2-7; D may be TRBD2 (5 bases). The CDR3 totals 15 residues. Germline V gene data show CDR1 as SEHNR and CDR2 as FQNEAQ (reference sequence). V was shortened by 1 base and J by 0 bases, with 10 bases between the two germline ends. The CDR3 DNA reads as TGTGCCAGCAGCTTAGTGGCCGGAGGCTCCTACGAGCAGTACTTC. It yields the protein CASSLVAGGSYEQYF.

The gene calls are TRBV7-3 and TRBJ2-2; perhaps TRBD2 as D (5 bases). The V end was cut by 5 bases, the J end by 5 bases, with 6 bases between. Germline V gene sequence: CDR1 SGHTA, CDR2 FQGTGA. The CDR3 contains 12 residues. DNA of the CDR3: TGTGCCAGCAGCCGAGGGACCGGGGAGCTGTTTTTT. Translated, it gives CASSRGTGELFF.

This clone was recorded once. The chain combines TRBV5-4 with TRBJ2-3, with 7 bases identical to TRBD2. The CDR3 consists of 16 residues. Trimming at V came to 4 bases and at J to 2 bases, leaving 10 bases not matched to a gene. Germline V gene lookup returns CDR1 SGHNT and CDR2 YYREEE (reference sequence). CDR3 in DNA: TGTGCCAGCAGCCCTAAGGCGGCGGGAGCCACAGATACGCAGTATTTT. Its protein product is CASSPKAAGATDTQYF. The complete variable domain, with remaining parts taken from reference TRBV5-4 and TRBJ2-3, reads ETGVTQSPTHLIKTRGQQVTLRCSSQSGHNTVSWYQQALGQGPQFIFQYYREEENGRGNFPPRFSGLQFPNYSSELNVNALELDDSALYLCASSPKAAGATDTQYFGPGTRLTVL.

The chain joins TRBV21-1 to TRBJ2-3; the DNA was not compared with TRBD2, the D call given in the table. TRBV21-1 is classified as a pseudogene. The CDR3 has 17 residues. The CDR3 DNA is TGTGCCAGCACGCGAGCGGGAGAGGGGGGAAGCACAGATACGCAGTATTTT. It translates to CASTRAGEGGSTDTQYF.

The chain links TRBV25-1 to TRBJ2-3; 9 bases agree with TRBD2. Losses at the gene ends were 1 base for V and 5 bases for J; bases not matched to a gene: 4. Germline V CDR1 and CDR2: MGHDK, SYGVNS. This CDR3 spans 15 amino acids. The CDR3 bases are TGTGCCAGCAGTGAATTAGCGGGAGTGGGAGATACGCAGTATTTT. The encoded protein is CASSELAGVGDTQYF. Complete variable domain (other parts from reference TRBV25-1 and TRBJ2-3): EADIYQTPRYLVIGTGKKITLECSQTMGHDKMYWYQQDPGMELHLIHYSYGVNSTEKGDLSSESTVSRIRTEHFPLTLESARPSHTSQYLCASSELAGVGDTQYFGPGTRLTVL.

This chain joins TRBV28 and TRBJ1-2, with D unclear. Germline values: CDR1 MDHEN, CDR2 SYDVKM. The germline V and J ends were trimmed by 9 bases and 1 base, with 12 bases remaining between them. This CDR3 spans 13 amino acids. The CDR3 is CASRTGLNYGYTF. Written as DNA, the CDR3 is TGTGCCAGTAGAACGGGCCTTAACTATGGCTACACCTTC.

This sequence joins TRBV27 and TRBJ1-2; D ambiguous. V was cut by 8 bases and J by 2 bases, with 18 bases left in between. The CDR3 sequence is 15 residues long. CDR1 MNHEY and CDR2 SMNVEV come from the germline V gene (reference sequence). CDR3 residues: CASSTPREPNYGYTF. The DNA for the CDR3 is TGTGCCAGCTCAACCCCGCGGGAGCCGAACTATGGCTACACCTTC.

This CDR3 is CASIIGFDTEAFF. The DNA of the CDR3 is TGTGCCAGCATCATAGGGTTTGACACTGAAGCTTTCTTT. The V gene is TRBV2, the J gene TRBJ1-1; D remains unclear. The V gene's germline CDR1 is SNHLY and CDR2 FYNNEI. The V gene lost 7 bases and the J gene lost 3 bases, with 12 bases spanning the gap. The CDR3 contains 13 residues.

The chain links TRBV7-2 to TRBJ2-3; perhaps D is TRBD1 or TRBD2 (5 bases each). Trimming took off 1 base at V and 3 bases at J, with 11 bases between the two ends. Germline V CDR1 and CDR2: SGHTA, FQGNSA. This CDR3 spans 15 amino acids. CDR3 sequence (DNA): TGTGCCAGCAGCTTAGTATGGTGGGGGACAGATACGCAGTATTTT. Translated, it gives CASSLVWWGTDTQYF.

This clone turned up a few times. V gene TRBV2 combines with J gene TRBJ1-5; 8 positions agree with TRBD1. Losses at the gene ends were 6 bases for V and 6 bases for J; bases not matched to a gene: 7. The CDR3 is made up of 14 amino acids. Per the germline V gene, CDR1 is SNHLY and CDR2 is FYNNEI. The CDR3 sequence is CASRVDRDRQPQHF. As DNA, the CDR3 is TGTGCCAGCAGGGTGGACAGGGATCGTCAGCCCCAGCATTTT.

This chain uses TRBV11-3 with TRBJ2-7; TRBD2 might be the D (5 bases). In germline, CDR1 is SGHNT, CDR2 YENEEA. Trimming shortened V by 5 bases and J by 8 bases, and 13 bases separated the two germline ends. This CDR3 is built from 12 residues. This CDR3 reads CASSLEDGKQYF. CDR3 bases: TGTGCCAGCAGCCTCGAAGACGGGAAGCAGTACTTC.

The chain joins TRBV28 to TRBJ2-2; TRBD1 might be the D (5 bases). V was cut by 3 bases and J by 1 base, with 9 bases left in between. The CDR3 sequence is 15 residues long. The V gene's germline CDR1 is MDHEN and CDR2 SYDVKM. CDR3 loop: CASSFAGLNTGELFF. In DNA form, the CDR3 reads TGTGCCAGCAGTTTTGCAGGGTTGAACACCGGGGAGCTGTTTTTT.

The genes are TRBV4-2 and TRBJ2-7; tentatively, D is TRBD1 or TRBD2 (5 bases each). V lost 0 bases and J lost 13, with 22 bases in between. Germline CDR1 and CDR2: LGHNA and YNFKEQ. CDR3 length: 15 residues. DNA of the CDR3: TGTGCCAGCAGCCAAGATGTCCGGGACGTCCTACGAGCTTACTTC. It specifies CASSQDVRDVLRAYF.

Worth noting for this clone: Other nucleotide sequences in the sample specify the same CDR3. The J gene is TRBJ2-3, the V gene TRBV5-1, with a weak D call TRBD2 (6 bases). Germline values: CDR1 SGHRS, CDR2 YFSETQ. CDR3 size: 13 residues. V lost 4 bases and J 3 bases, leaving 9 bases between the germline ends. The DNA of the CDR3 is TGCGCCAGCAGCCCAGGGACTACAGATACGCAGTATTTT. Its translation: CASSPGTTDTQYF. Filled out from reference TRBV5-1 and TRBJ2-3, the complete variable domain reads KAGVTQTPRYLIKTRGQQVTLSCSPISGHRSVSWYQQTPGQGLQFLFEYFSETQRNKGNFPGRFSGRQFSNSRSEMNVSTLELGDSALYLCASSPGTTDTQYFGPGTRLTVL.

The chain uses TRBV5-6 and TRBJ2-7, with 15 bases lining up with TRBD2. Germline V gene data show CDR1 as SGHDT and CDR2 as YYEEEE. J lost 4 bases, V lost 2 bases, and 7 bases had no gene match. The CDR3 is made up of 17 amino acids. The CDR3 DNA is TGTGCCAGCAGCTTAGTTCCCGGGACTAGCGGGAGGTACGAGCAGTACTTC. Amino acids: CASSLVPGTSGRYEQYF.

This chain uses TRBV18 with TRBJ1-3, with a weak D call TRBD1 (6 bases). The CDR3 runs to 15 residues. The germline V and J ends were trimmed by 2 bases and 5 bases, with 13 bases remaining between them. The V gene's germline CDR1 is KGHSH and CDR2 LQKENI. The CDR3 region has the DNA TGTGCCAGCTCACCAGACAGGATTAATCGAAACACCATATATTTT. Its protein product is CASSPDRINRNTIYF.

V gene TRBV28 combines with J gene TRBJ2-7, with unresolved D. Germline V gene lookup returns CDR1 MDHEN and CDR2 SYDVKM. The length of the CDR3 is 15 residues. V dropped 7 bases and J dropped 0 bases, with 16 bases sitting between them. DNA of the CDR3: TGTGCCAGCATCCCCCTAGGAGAGAGCTCCTACGAGCAGTACTTC. Translating gives CASIPLGESSYEQYF.

The genes are TRBV5-6 and TRBJ2-7; D could derive from TRBD1 or TRBD2 (5 bases each). Germline V CDR1 and CDR2: SGHDT, YYEEEE. The CDR3 covers 15 residues. Trimming left V 1 base short and J 6 bases short, with 17 bases between. The CDR3 nucleotides read TGTGCCAGCAGCTTGTGGGGGATTGGAGAACGCGAGCAGTACTTC. Amino acid sequence: CASSLWGIGEREQYF.

The J gene is TRBJ1-2, the V gene TRBV5-1; perhaps TRBD1 as D (5 bases). V lost 4 bases and J lost 4, with 14 bases in between. The CDR3 consists of 14 residues. Germline V CDR1 and CDR2: SGHRS, YFSETQ. CDR3 in DNA: TGCGCCAGCAGCCCCCCGTCGGGGGGCTATGGCTACACCTTC. Translated: CASSPPSGGYGYTF.

The chain carries TRBV5-1 and TRBJ1-2, with D maybe TRBD1 (5 bases). This CDR3 contains 16 residues. The V and J ends lost 4 bases and 2 bases respectively, with 18 bases between them. Germline CDR1 is SGHRS and CDR2 is YFSETQ. Here the CDR3 reads CASSPILRGDNYGYTF. The CDR3 nucleotides are TGCGCCAGCAGCCCAATACTTCGCGGGGACAACTATGGCTACACCTTC.

The chain combines TRBV7-2 with TRBJ2-7; possible D gene TRBD2, 6 bases. The CDR3 contains 15 residues. Trimming took off 1 base at V and 3 bases at J, with 13 bases between the two ends. Germline CDR1 is SGHTA and CDR2 is FQGNSA. The CDR3 region is CASSLVASVNYEQYF. The CDR3 bases are TGTGCCAGCAGCTTAGTTGCTAGCGTGAACTACGAGCAGTACTTC.

The chain carries TRBV9 and TRBJ2-3; D possibly corresponds to TRBD1 (6 bases). This CDR3 region has 13 residues. Per germline, CDR1 SGDLS and CDR2 YYNGEE. Trimming removed 7 bases from V and 2 bases from J, with 11 bases in between. The CDR3 loop reads CASGRTDTDTQYF. The CDR3 DNA reads as TGTGCCAGCGGAAGGACAGACACAGATACGCAGTATTTT.

This clone was observed once. The V and J genes are TRBV28 and TRBJ1-3, with TRBD1 as a possible D gene (6 bases). This CDR3 region has 14 residues. Germline V gene data show CDR1 as MDHEN and CDR2 as SYDVKM. V lost 5 bases and J lost 1, with 9 bases in between. The CDR3 spells CASSTTGSGNTIYF. The CDR3 DNA sequence: TGTGCCAGCAGTACCACAGGGTCTGGAAACACCATATATTTT. The variable domain in full, with the rest retrieved from reference TRBV28 and TRBJ1-3, is DVKVTQSSRYLVKRTGEKVFLECVQDMDHENMFWYRQDPGLGLRLIYFSYDVKMKEKGDIPEGYSVSREKKERFSLILESASTNQTSMYLCASSTTGSGNTIYFGEGSWLTVV.